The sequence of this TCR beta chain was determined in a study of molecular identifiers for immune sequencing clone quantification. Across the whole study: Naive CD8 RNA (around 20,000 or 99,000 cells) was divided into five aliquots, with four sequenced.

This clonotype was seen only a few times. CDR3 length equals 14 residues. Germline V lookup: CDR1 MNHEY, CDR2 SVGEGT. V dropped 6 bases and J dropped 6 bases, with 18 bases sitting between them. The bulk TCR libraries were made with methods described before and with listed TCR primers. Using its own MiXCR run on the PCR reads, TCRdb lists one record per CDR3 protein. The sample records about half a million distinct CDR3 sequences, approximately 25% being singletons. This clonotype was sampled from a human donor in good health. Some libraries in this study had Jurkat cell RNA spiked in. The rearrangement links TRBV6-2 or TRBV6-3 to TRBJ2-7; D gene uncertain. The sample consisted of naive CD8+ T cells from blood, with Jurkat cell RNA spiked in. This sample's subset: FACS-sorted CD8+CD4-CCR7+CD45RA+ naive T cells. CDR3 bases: TGTGCCAGCAGCTCTCCAGACTCCTGGGCCGAGCAGTACTTC. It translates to CASSSPDSWAEQYF.